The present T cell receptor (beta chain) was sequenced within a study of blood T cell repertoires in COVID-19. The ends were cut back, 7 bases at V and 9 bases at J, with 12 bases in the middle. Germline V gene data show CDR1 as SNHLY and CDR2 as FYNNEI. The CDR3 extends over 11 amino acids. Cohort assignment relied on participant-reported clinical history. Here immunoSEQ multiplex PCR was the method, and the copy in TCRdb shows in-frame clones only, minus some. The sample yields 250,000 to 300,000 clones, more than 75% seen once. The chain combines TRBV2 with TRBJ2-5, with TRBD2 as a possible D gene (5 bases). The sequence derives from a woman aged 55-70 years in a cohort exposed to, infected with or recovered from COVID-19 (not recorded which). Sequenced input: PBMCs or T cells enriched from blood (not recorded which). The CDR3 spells CASIERGPQYF. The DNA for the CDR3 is TGTGCCAGCATCGAACGGGGTCCCCAGTACTTC.